This TCR beta chain was captured by sequencing in a study of cytomegalovirus exposure and HLA in healthy donors. The CDR3 is 15 residues long. The V gene lost 5 bases and the J gene lost 3 bases, with 17 bases spanning the gap. Per germline, CDR1 SGHTA and CDR2 FQGNSA. The study's findings and limits: Association of roughly 17,000 TCR beta sequences with HLA alleles was found at 0.05 false discovery rate in a later analysis.

With 60 Vbeta and 13 Jbeta primers, the PCR was carried out. Sequencing was performed with immunoSEQ multiplex PCR; in TCRdb, only in-frame clones are kept and a portion is missing. This table holds about 98,000 clones, 75% to 85% found once. A word on this clone: Antigen: not known.

The sequence came from a man aged 18 to 35 in good health and CMV-seropositive. The sample was PBMCs. The rearrangement joins TRBV7-2 to TRBJ2-7; tentative D call: TRBD2 (5 bases). The CDR3 loop reads CASSPQAGVFYEQYF. CDR3 DNA: TGTGCCAGCAGCCCTCAAGCCGGGGTTTTCTACGAGCAGTACTTC. Drawing the rest from reference TRBV7-2 and TRBJ2-7, the complete variable domain is GAGVSQSPSNKVTEKGKDVELRCDPISGHTALYWYRQSLGQGLEFLIYFQGNSAPDKSGLPSDRFSAERTGGSVSTLTIQRTQQEDSAVYLCASSPQAGVFYEQYFGPGTRLTVT.